Sequencing of this TCR beta chain was carried out in a study of CXCR3-negative and CXCR3-positive naive CD8 T cells. Study results and limitations: Across naive subsets, surface CD5 expression was comparable, and TCR strength was inferred from properties of the TRB CDR3. CXCR3-negative naive cells had less hydrophobic TRB CDR3s than did CXCR3-positive naive cells.

Germline-derived CDR1 and CDR2 are SGHAT and FQNNGV. This CDR3 comprises 17 residues. The authors made the TRB cDNA libraries by 5' RACE using UMI labels. TCRdb re-analyzed the 5' RACE reads; it lists each CDR3 protein once, without DNA. Recorded for this sample: 130,000 to 150,000 distinct CDR3 sequences. In the case of this clonotype: What it recognizes is unknown.

The material sequenced was naive CXCR3+ CD8+ T cells from blood. Subset: CD45RO-CCR7+CD27+CD95- naive CD8+ T cells expressing CXCR3 (TNR3+). The chain employs TRBV11-2 and TRBJ2-3; TCRdb outputs TRBD2, but without DNA this stays unchecked. The TCR originated in a human donor in good health. Some clones in this sample may be carry-over from other donors' samples. CDR3 amino acids: CASSLDWGGRATDTQYF.